This passage covers 26 T cell receptor beta chains from one sample sequenced in a study of CD8 T cells in ankylosing spondylitis. Overall study findings and caveats: In ankylosing spondylitis blood, a motif of roughly 8 highly homologous TCR beta variants appeared characteristic.

Which antigens these TCRs recognize remains unknown. TCRdb ran MiXCR on the 5' RACE reads and lists one entry per CDR3 protein. This sample has some 100,000 distinct CDR3 sequences, with around 8.3% found just once. Sequencing was carried out using blood, either unsorted or a sorted T cell fraction (not recorded which). These TCRs come from a male donor with ankylosing spondylitis.

The chain employs TRBV28 and TRBJ2-7, with D perhaps matching TRBD1 (5 bases). V lost 2 bases and J lost 0, with 14 bases in between. The CDR3 has 16 amino acids. CDR1 is MDHEN, CDR2 SYDVKM, per germline. The CDR3 region has the DNA TGTGCCAGCAGTTTAGTGGTGGCAGGGAACTCCTACGAGCAGTACTTC. This codes for CASSLVVAGNSYEQYF.

This clonotype has ten or more counts. This chain uses TRBV6-1 with TRBJ2-2; D gene ambiguous. The CDR3 sequence is 14 residues long. CDR1 and CDR2 (germline): MNHNS, SASEGT. V dropped 6 bases and J dropped 5 bases, with 13 bases sitting between them. The CDR3 is CASSWAPRTGELFF. Written as DNA, the CDR3 is TGTGCCAGCAGCTGGGCCCCGAGAACCGGGGAGCTGTTTTTT.

In this sample, this clonotype turned up many times. The rearrangement uses TRBV29-1 and TRBJ2-1; TRBD2 matches 9 bases. Trimming removed 3 bases from V and 1 base from J; junction bases left unmatched: 7. CDR1 and CDR2 from the germline V gene are SQVTM and ANQGSEA. The CDR3 consists of 16 residues. DNA of the CDR3: TGCAGCGTTGACCCGGGACTAGCAGCATCCTACAATGAGCAGTTCTTC. Amino acid sequence: CSVDPGLAASYNEQFF.

The sample holds a few counts of this clonotype. The chain has TRBV30 and TRBJ1-1; tentative D call: TRBD1 (6 bases). CDR1 and CDR2 (germline): GTSNPN, SVGIG (reference sequence). Trimming cost V 5 bases and J 2 bases, with 15 bases left between them. The CDR3 runs to 14 residues. CDR3 DNA: TGTGCCTGGTCACAACAGGGAGTTAACACTGAAGCTTTCTTT. As protein: CAWSQQGVNTEAFF.

This clonotype was seen only a few times. The CDR3 nucleotides are TGTGCCAGCAGCCAGCCGCCGGGACAGGGATCTTTTGAGGCTTTCTTT. Translating gives CASSQPPGQGSFEAFF. The chain links TRBV4-2 to TRBJ1-1; 9 bases are shared with TRBD1. CDR1 and CDR2 from the germline V gene are LGHNA and YNFKEQ. V lost 3 bases, J lost 11 bases, and 16 bases stayed unmatched. The CDR3 runs 16 residues.

This clonotype was counted ten times or more. The chain has TRBV11-2 and TRBJ1-5; D gene ambiguous. Trimming cost V 3 bases and J 5 bases, with 8 bases left between them. From germline, CDR1 is SGHAT and CDR2 FQNNGV. CDR3 size: 13 residues. The CDR3 loop reads CASSLYTDQPQHF. DNA for the CDR3: TGTGCCAGCAGCTTGTATACAGATCAGCCCCAGCATTTT.

This chain uses TRBV5-6 with TRBJ1-1; no firm D call. This CDR3 is 13 amino acids long. Germline loops: CDR1 SGHDT, CDR2 YYEEEE. Trimming cost V 5 bases and J 0 bases, with 8 bases left between them. The CDR3 here is CASRENMNTEAFF. The CDR3 DNA follows: TGTGCCAGCAGAGAAAACATGAACACTGAAGCTTTCTTT.

This clonotype was counted at least ten times. The rearrangement uses TRBV6-2 or TRBV6-3 and TRBJ2-1; no clear D gene. The CDR3 extends over 12 amino acids. Trimming shortened V by 4 bases and J by 4 bases, and 5 bases separated the two germline ends. Germline V gives CDR1 MNHEY, CDR2 SVGEGT. CDR3 bases: TGTGCCAGCAGTTCTCTTTACAATGAGCAGTTCTTC. It is translated as CASSSLYNEQFF.

The CDR3 DNA reads TGTGCCAGCAGCACGGGACTAGCGGGTCATGAGCAGTTCTTC. It is translated as CASSTGLAGHEQFF. This sequence joins TRBV13 and TRBJ2-1; TRBD2 matches at 12 bases. The CDR3 has 14 residues. With V trimmed by 5 bases and J by 8 bases, 4 bases remained unmatched. Germline V lookup: CDR1 PRHDT, CDR2 FYEKMQ (reference sequence).

This clonotype was counted only a few times. The genes are TRBV7-9 and TRBJ1-5; 8 nucleotides align to TRBD1. The CDR3 extends over 14 amino acids. Per germline, CDR1 SEHNR and CDR2 FQNEAQ (reference sequence). The ends lost 5 bases at V and 2 bases at J; junction bases unmatched: 2. In DNA form, the CDR3 reads TGTGCCAGCAGCCAGGACAGGGGCAATCAGCCCCAGCATTTT. This sequence encodes CASSQDRGNQPQHF.

This clonotype was seen many times. The chain links TRBV4-1 to TRBJ1-1; 9 bases are a match to TRBD1. CDR1 MGHRA and CDR2 YSYEKL come from the germline V gene. Losses at the gene ends were 0 bases for V and 11 bases for J; bases not matched to a gene: 7. The CDR3 loop spans 14 amino acids. The CDR3 region is CASSQDPGQGTAFF. The CDR3 bases are TGCGCCAGCAGCCAAGATCCGGGACAGGGAACGGCTTTCTTT.

J is TRBJ2-1 and V is TRBV19, with D tentatively TRBD2 (5 bases). This CDR3 has 14 residues. Deletions cut 5 bases from V and 5 bases from J, with 13 bases between. Germline V gives CDR1 LNHDA, CDR2 SQIVND (reference sequence). The CDR3 here is CASSPDLRDNEQFF. Here the CDR3 DNA reads TGTGCCAGTAGTCCGGACTTGAGGGACAATGAGCAGTTCTTC.

This clonotype turned up a few times. V and J are TRBV24-1 and TRBJ1-1; 8 bases map to TRBD1. Germline assignment: CDR1 KGHDR and CDR2 SFDVKD. After removal of 1 base from V and 0 bases from J, the junction contained 12 bases not matched to a gene. This CDR3 is 19 amino acids long. Written as DNA, the CDR3 is TGTGCCACCAGTGATTTTCGGTACAGGGGGAAGGGCATGAACACTGAAGCTTTCTTT. As protein: CATSDFRYRGKGMNTEAFF.

This clonotype appeared many times. The chain links TRBV7-8 to TRBJ1-1; D is possibly TRBD1 (6 bases). Germline V gene sequence: CDR1 SGHVS, CDR2 FQNEAQ. V was shortened by 5 bases and J by 3 bases, with 16 bases between the two germline ends. The CDR3 loop spans 15 amino acids. CDR3 DNA: TGTGCCAGCAGCCCTGGGGGCTATCAATACACTGAAGCTTTCTTT. This gives the protein CASSPGGYQYTEAFF.

This clonotype was seen more than once but under ten times. The chain couples TRBV6-1 to TRBJ2-1; 12 nucleotides line up with TRBD2. This CDR3 has 14 residues. Germline assignment: CDR1 MNHNS and CDR2 SASEGT. V was clipped by 5 bases and J by 6 bases; unmatched bases: 2. The CDR3 is CASSQGLAGNEQFF. The DNA of the CDR3 is TGTGCCAGCAGTCAGGGACTAGCGGGCAATGAGCAGTTCTTC.

This clonotype was recorded at least ten times. The chain employs TRBV7-2 and TRBJ2-5; D unclear. V lost 1 base and J lost 6, with 6 bases in between. The germline V gene has CDR1 SGHTA and CDR2 FQGNSA. This CDR3 comprises 12 residues. CDR3 sequence reads: CASSLVGKTQYF. The CDR3, as DNA: TGTGCCAGCAGCTTAGTAGGAAAGACCCAGTACTTC. Variable domain in full (rest from reference TRBV7-2 and TRBJ2-5): GAGVSQSPSNKVTEKGKDVELRCDPISGHTALYWYRQSLGQGLEFLIYFQGNSAPDKSGLPSDRFSAERTGGSVSTLTIQRTQQEDSAVYLCASSLVGKTQYFGPGTRLLVL.

The rearrangement joins TRBV5-6 to TRBJ2-7, with 10 bases lining up with TRBD1. The CDR3 runs to 14 residues. Germline loops: CDR1 SGHDT, CDR2 YYEEEE. V trimming: 3 bases; J trimming: 5 bases; junction bases outside the gene matches: 5. The chain's CDR3 is CASSWDRGYHEQYV. CDR3 coding DNA: TGTGCCAGCAGCTGGGACAGGGGTTACCACGAGCAGTACGTC.

The table lists this clonotype with many counts. The chain is built from TRBV20-1 and TRBJ1-1, with 9 nucleotides matching TRBD1. Germline-derived CDR1 and CDR2 are DFQATT and SNEGSKA (reference sequence). V lost 6 bases, J lost 5 bases, and 7 bases stayed unmatched. This CDR3 is built from 13 residues. CDR3 loop: CSAQGDRVTEAFF. In DNA form, the CDR3 reads TGCAGTGCCCAAGGGGACAGGGTTACTGAAGCTTTCTTT.

This clonotype was counted ten times or more. V is TRBV7-9 and J is TRBJ2-1, with 9 bases identical to TRBD2. V lost 2 bases, J lost 5 bases, and 4 bases stayed unmatched. The CDR3 spans 15 residues. The V gene's germline CDR1 is SEHNR and CDR2 FQNEAQ (reference sequence). CDR3 DNA sequence: TGTGCCAGCAGCTTATTAGCGGGAGAGCACAATGAGCAGTTCTTC. The encoded protein is CASSLLAGEHNEQFF.

The CDR3 reads CASSPLGWNTEAFF. CDR3 bases: TGTGCCAGCAGTCCTTTAGGGTGGAACACTGAAGCTTTCTTT. The chain joins TRBV6-2 or TRBV6-3 to TRBJ1-1, with D unresolved. The CDR3 length is 14 residues. Per germline, CDR1 MNHEY and CDR2 SVGEGT. Trimming pared 5 bases from V and 1 base from J, leaving 11 bases between.

In this sample, this clonotype turned up many times. This sequence joins TRBV20-1 and TRBJ1-1; no firm D call. This CDR3 has 13 residues. V shed 1 base and J shed 0 bases, with 6 bases lying between them. Germline CDR1 and CDR2: DFQATT and SNEGSKA (reference sequence). This CDR3 reads CSARGIMNTEAFF. DNA of the CDR3: TGCAGTGCTAGAGGGATAATGAACACTGAAGCTTTCTTT.

The chain uses TRBV3-1 and TRBJ1-2; D remains ambiguous. V was pared by 0 bases and J by 4 bases, with 12 bases between. The V gene's germline CDR1 is LGHDT and CDR2 YNNKEL (reference sequence). The length of the CDR3 is 15 residues. CDR3 sequence: CASSQDIGRRYGYTF. CDR3 nucleotide sequence: TGTGCCAGCAGCCAAGATATTGGCCGCCGCTATGGCTACACCTTC.

The table lists this clonotype with a few counts. The gene calls are TRBV10-3 and TRBJ1-1, with 9 bases that match TRBD1. J was trimmed by 8 bases and V by 1 base; bases with no gene match: 11. Germline values: CDR1 ENHRY, CDR2 SYGVKD. The CDR3 extends over 16 amino acids. The CDR3 region has the DNA TGTGCCATCAGTGAGTTACCTCCCCGGGACAGGGAGGAAGCTTTCTTT. Protein: CAISELPPRDREEAFF.

V and J are TRBV6-1 and TRBJ2-3; D could derive from TRBD1 or TRBD2 (5 bases each). Trimming took 6 bases from V and 3 from J, leaving 19 bases between them. The CDR3 spans 16 residues. From germline, CDR1 is MNHNS and CDR2 SASEGT. CDR3 protein: CASSPNSGTGTDTQYF. CDR3 bases: TGTGCCAGCAGCCCTAACTCCGGGACCGGGACAGATACGCAGTATTTT.

The chain uses TRBV7-6 and TRBJ1-1, with D perhaps matching TRBD1 (6 bases). Trimming pared 5 bases from V and 1 base from J, leaving 8 bases between. The CDR3 sequence is 13 residues long. Germline V gives CDR1 SGHVS, CDR2 FNYEAQ. CDR3: CASSMGQNTEAFF. The CDR3 DNA reads TGTGCCAGCAGCATGGGACAGAACACTGAAGCTTTCTTT.

This clonotype has only a few counts. This rearrangement joins TRBV2 to TRBJ2-1; D uncertain. Looked up from germline, CDR1 is SNHLY and CDR2 is FYNNEI. The CDR3 contains 11 residues. V was pared by 3 bases and J by 10 bases, with 7 bases between. The DNA of the CDR3 is TGTGCCAGCAGTGAGGGTATCGAGCAGTTCTTC. Its translation is CASSEGIEQFF.